The 18 T cell receptor beta chains in this list originate from one sample, sequenced in a study of blood T cell repertoires in COVID-19. Profiled with immunoSEQ multiplex PCR; TCRdb holds only in-frame clones, not every one. The sample contains 160,000 or so clones, more than 75% of which appear only once. The sequencing sample was made of PBMCs or T cells enriched from blood (not recorded which). These receptors were collected from a man aged 35-49 years who had recovered from COVID-19.

This rearrangement joins TRBV30 to TRBJ1-6; no clear D. Germline-derived CDR1 and CDR2 are GTSNPN and SVGIG (reference sequence). V dropped 7 bases and J dropped 0 bases, with 16 bases sitting between them. The CDR3 has 16 amino acids. In DNA, the CDR3 is TGTGCCTCCCGGCCGGGTGGAAGCTCCTATAATTCACCCCTCCACTTT. Amino acids: CASRPGGSSYNSPLHF.

The chain recombines TRBV7-9 with TRBJ1-4; 7 positions match TRBD1. This CDR3 is 16 amino acids long. With 4 bases clipped from V and 5 bases from J, the junction kept 10 bases outside the gene matches. From germline, CDR1 is SEHNR and CDR2 FQNEAQ (reference sequence). CDR3 in DNA: TGTGCCAGCAGCTCAGAACAAACAGGGGCCAATGAAAAACTGTTTTTT. This codes for CASSSEQTGANEKLFF.

This clone has just a few counts. The chain combines TRBV6-5 with TRBJ1-3; D possibly corresponds to TRBD1 (6 bases). Trimming took 5 bases from V and 3 from J, leaving 11 bases between them. The CDR3 contains 14 residues. The germline CDR1 and CDR2 sequences are MNHEY and SVGAGI. The CDR3 region is CASSQDRLGNTIYF. The CDR3 bases are TGTGCCAGCAGTCAGGACAGACTTGGAAACACCATATATTTT.

Here the CDR3 reads CASSQGTAGGLTGELFF. The CDR3 DNA reads TGTGCCAGCAGCCAAGGTACAGCGGGGGGGCTCACCGGGGAGCTGTTTTTT. The chain is built from TRBV4-2 and TRBJ2-2; TRBD2 matches at 10 bases. Germline-derived CDR1 and CDR2 are LGHNA and YNFKEQ. With V trimmed by 1 base and J by 4 bases, 6 bases remained unmatched. The CDR3 contains 17 residues.

The chain uses TRBV12-3 or TRBV12-4 and TRBJ2-1, with 12 positions matching TRBD2. This CDR3 spans 13 amino acids. Trimming cost V 6 bases and J 12 bases; bases outside gene matches: 6. In nucleotides, the CDR3 is TGTGCCAGCAGCACTAGCGGGGGGCCCCGGCAGTTCTTC. Its protein product is CASSTSGGPRQFF.

In regard to this clone: At one of its ends the junction is not consistent with the germline gene, which may arise from a read error. The chain has TRBV11-3 and TRBJ1-1; no reliable D call. CDR3 length equals 12 residues. The germline V gene encodes CDR1 SGHNT and CDR2 YENEEA. The CDR3 loop is CASSLPGGETFF. CDR3 DNA: TGTGCCAGCAGCCTCCCAGGAGGTGAAACTTTCTTT.

V gene TRBV6-6 combines with J gene TRBJ1-2; D remains ambiguous. Germline V gene sequence: CDR1 MNHNY, CDR2 SVGAGI (reference sequence). CDR3 length equals 14 residues. V lost 0 bases and J lost 5, with 10 bases in between. CDR3 sequence: CASSYSAEFYGYTF. The DNA of the CDR3 is TGTGCCAGCAGTTACTCGGCAGAATTTTATGGCTACACCTTC.

This rearrangement joins TRBV27 to TRBJ2-1, with 12 bases lining up with TRBD2. Germline CDR1 MNHEY, CDR2 SMNVEV (reference sequence). The CDR3 consists of 15 residues. Trimming at V came to 5 bases and at J to 2 bases, leaving 1 base not matched to a gene. This chain's CDR3 is CASSRTSGAYNEQFF. CDR3 DNA: TGTGCCAGCAGTAGGACTAGCGGGGCCTACAATGAGCAGTTCTTC.

This clone was detected only a few times. The chain's CDR3 is CAGIRGAGRAVGLDTGELFF. In DNA form, the CDR3 reads TGTGCCGGGATACGGGGGGCAGGGAGGGCAGTAGGTCTAGACACCGGGGAGCTGTTTTTT. The gene calls are TRBV9 and TRBJ2-2; D might be TRBD2 (7 bases). The CDR3 totals 20 residues. Germline V gene lookup returns CDR1 SGDLS and CDR2 YYNGEE. The V and J ends lost 10 bases and 3 bases respectively, with 34 bases between them.

The rearrangement links TRBV19 to TRBJ1-2, with D possibly TRBD1 on 6 matching bases. Germline V gene lookup returns CDR1 LNHDA and CDR2 SQIVND (reference sequence). The CDR3 runs to 14 residues. V was shortened by 1 base and J by 5 bases, with 11 bases between the two germline ends. Here the CDR3 reads CASSIAHTGYGYTF. DNA of the CDR3: TGTGCCAGTAGTATAGCTCATACAGGGTATGGCTACACCTTC.

The chain links TRBV12-5 to TRBJ2-3; 10 bases fit TRBD1. The CDR3 extends over 16 amino acids. The trim removed 5 bases at V and 6 bases at J, leaving 11 bases unmatched. The germline gives CDR1 LGHNT, CDR2 FRNRAP. CDR3 bases: TGTGCTAGTGGTCCTCAACCGGGACAGGGGTACGATACGCAGTATTTT. Its protein product is CASGPQPGQGYDTQYF.

V is TRBV7-6 and J is TRBJ1-3; TRBD1 matches at 8 bases. V lost 6 bases and J lost 4; bases outside the gene matches: 8. This CDR3 region has 15 residues. Looked up from germline, CDR1 is SGHVS and CDR2 is FNYEAQ. The CDR3 nucleotides read TGTGCCAGCAGTCCCTCAGGGGGCAGAGGAAACACCATATATTTT. The encoded protein is CASSPSGGRGNTIYF.

The chain links TRBV5-1 to TRBJ1-2, with a possible D match to TRBD1 (6 bases). Germline loops: CDR1 SGHRS, CDR2 YFSETQ. Trimming removed 0 bases at V and 1 base at J, with 16 bases between. The CDR3 runs to 17 residues. The CDR3 here is CASSLAKDSAHNYGYTF. CDR3 coding DNA: TGCGCCAGCAGCTTGGCTAAGGACAGCGCCCATAACTATGGCTACACCTTC. Filled out from reference TRBV5-1 and TRBJ1-2, the complete variable domain reads KAGVTQTPRYLIKTRGQQVTLSCSPISGHRSVSWYQQTPGQGLQFLFEYFSETQRNKGNFPGRFSGRQFSNSRSEMNVSTLELGDSALYLCASSLAKDSAHNYGYTFGSGTRLTVV.

The V gene is TRBV11-2, the J gene TRBJ2-5; 8 bases agree with TRBD2. The CDR3 runs to 17 residues. The V segment lost 3 bases and the J segment 5 bases; nucleotides outside the gene matches: 14. Germline CDR1 and CDR2: SGHAT and FQNNGV. The CDR3 DNA sequence: TGTGCCAGCAGCTTTTCGGGAGGGTCGGGTCAGAGGGAGACCCAGTACTTC. It is translated as CASSFSGGSGQRETQYF.

The V and J genes are TRBV4-1 and TRBJ2-2; TRBD1 agrees at 11 bases. Germline V lookup: CDR1 MGHRA, CDR2 YSYEKL. V shed 9 bases and J 5 bases; nucleotides not matched to a gene: 2. This CDR3 contains 13 residues. CDR3 sequence (DNA): TGCGCCAGGGGGACAGGGGGAACCGGGGAGCTGTTTTTT. This sequence encodes CARGTGGTGELFF.

CDR3 region: CSVLQSGVAFF. CDR3 in DNA: TGCAGTGTACTGCAATCGGGGGTGGCTTTCTTT. J is TRBJ1-1 and V is TRBV20-1; weak D call: TRBD1 (5 bases). The germline V gene encodes CDR1 DFQATT and CDR2 SNEGSKA (reference sequence). Trimming took off 7 bases at V and 11 bases at J, with 17 bases between the two ends. The CDR3 is 11 amino acids.

A remark on this clone: The junction departs from germline at one end; a sequencing error may be responsible. The chain has TRBV4-1 and TRBJ1-1, with D possibly TRBD1 on 5 matching bases. The CDR3 consists of 12 residues. The germline CDR1 and CDR2 sequences are MGHRA and YSYEKL. The chain's CDR3 is CASSQDGAGRNF. As DNA, the CDR3 is TGCGCCAGCAGCCAAGATGGGGCAGGACGAAACTTT.

This clone occurred a few times. This rearrangement joins TRBV19 to TRBJ2-6; 7 bases agree with TRBD1. Germline lookup yields CDR1 LNHDA and CDR2 SQIVND (reference sequence). The CDR3 has 15 residues. The trim removed 5 bases at V and 2 bases at J, leaving 3 bases unmatched. Here the CDR3 DNA reads TGTGCCAGTAGTCCTGACAGGGCTGGGGCCAACGTCCTGACTTTC. It is translated as CASSPDRAGANVLTF.